This T cell receptor (beta chain) emerged from a study of blood T cell repertoires in COVID-19. This CDR3 contains 13 residues. V lost 6 bases and J lost 1, with 9 bases in between. In germline, CDR1 is LNHDA, CDR2 SQIVND (reference sequence). The protocol was immunoSEQ multiplex PCR, while the TCRdb copy is restricted to in-frame clones and leaves out a portion. The data contain about 200,000 clones, about four fifths of them singletons. Sequenced sample: peripheral blood. The receptor comes from a woman in her seventies with active or convalescent COVID-19. The chain recombines TRBV19 with TRBJ1-1, with D maybe TRBD1 (5 bases). The CDR3: CASRRQRNTEAFF. The CDR3 DNA sequence: TGTGCCAGTAGGAGACAGCGGAACACTGAAGCTTTCTTT.